One sample yielded the 8 T cell receptor beta chains listed below, sequenced in a study of blood T cell repertoires in COVID-19. Sequenced by immunoSEQ multiplex PCR; TCRdb stores in-frame clones only, minus some. The sample holds some 170,000 clones; around 76% are singletons and the top ten take around 8%. The sample consisted of peripheral blood. These receptors were collected from a woman in her 70s with acute or convalescent COVID-19.

The chain links TRBV14 to TRBJ1-4; D possibly corresponds to TRBD1 (6 bases). The length of the CDR3 is 15 residues. Trimming left V 4 bases short and J 4 bases short, with 13 bases between. Germline CDR1 reads SGHDN; CDR2 reads FVKESK. For the CDR3, the DNA is TGTGCCAGCAGCCCATTGGACAGCCTTAATGAAAAACTGTTTTTT. This encodes CASSPLDSLNEKLFF.

J is TRBJ2-7 and V is TRBV28; the match to TRBD2 covers 7 bases. Germline assignment: CDR1 MDHEN and CDR2 SYDVKM. V lost 6 bases, J lost 3 bases, and 8 bases stayed unmatched. This CDR3 contains 14 residues. Here the CDR3 DNA reads TGTGCCAGCAGCACACCCTCGGGGGGCTACGAGCAGTACTTC. Encoded protein: CASSTPSGGYEQYF.

This sequence joins TRBV6-5 and TRBJ1-2; D uncertain. Trimming cost V 0 bases and J 4 bases, with 9 bases left between them. The length of the CDR3 is 14 residues. Germline V lookup: CDR1 MNHEY, CDR2 SVGAGI. CDR3 residues: CASSYSTGIYGYTF. The DNA of the CDR3 is TGTGCCAGCAGTTACTCCACGGGAATCTATGGCTACACCTTC.

V is TRBV5-1 and J is TRBJ2-5, with 10 bases that match TRBD2. The CDR3 runs 20 residues. V was pared by 0 bases and J by 5 bases, with 19 bases of the junction left unmatched. CDR1 and CDR2 (germline): SGHRS, YFSETQ. The CDR3 sequence is CASSLAGTASGRAVVETQYF. For the CDR3, the DNA is TGCGCCAGCAGCTTGGCTGGGACGGCGAGCGGGAGGGCCGTCGTGGAGACCCAGTACTTC.

The chain links TRBV29-1 to TRBJ2-1, with 12 positions matching TRBD2. CDR1 is SQVTM, CDR2 ANQGSEA, per germline. Trimming at V came to 7 bases and at J to 8 bases, leaving 6 bases not matched to a gene. This CDR3 contains 13 residues. CDR3 DNA sequence: TGCAGCGCGACTAGCGGGGGCCCCGATGAGCAGTTCTTC. This encodes CSATSGGPDEQFF.

The genes are TRBV19 and TRBJ1-5; no clear D gene. V lost 2 bases to trimming and J lost 3 bases, with 11 bases between them. Germline CDR1 and CDR2: LNHDA and SQIVND (reference sequence). CDR3 length equals 15 residues. In DNA, the CDR3 is TGTGCCAGTAGTATAAGAGGGAGGAACAATCAGCCCCAGCATTTT. It encodes CASSIRGRNNQPQHF.

The V call is TRBV6-5, the J call TRBJ1-6; TRBD1 aligns across 7 bases. The CDR3 sequence is 14 residues long. CDR1 is MNHEY, CDR2 SVGAGI, per germline. Trimming removed 6 bases from V and 7 bases from J; junction bases left unmatched: 6. CDR3 region: CASRQTGSNSPLHF. As DNA, the CDR3 is TGTGCCAGCAGGCAGACAGGGTCCAATTCACCCCTCCACTTT.

The gene calls are TRBV7-9 and TRBJ2-1; 10 nucleotides agree with TRBD2. The germline V gene encodes CDR1 SEHNR and CDR2 FQNEAQ (reference sequence). J was trimmed by 6 bases and V by 1 base; bases with no gene match: 15. The CDR3 has 19 amino acids. In DNA form, the CDR3 reads TGTGCCAGCAGCTTAGGGGGCCTAGCGGGAGCATCGGTCCGCAATGAGCAGTTCTTC. This encodes CASSLGGLAGASVRNEQFF.